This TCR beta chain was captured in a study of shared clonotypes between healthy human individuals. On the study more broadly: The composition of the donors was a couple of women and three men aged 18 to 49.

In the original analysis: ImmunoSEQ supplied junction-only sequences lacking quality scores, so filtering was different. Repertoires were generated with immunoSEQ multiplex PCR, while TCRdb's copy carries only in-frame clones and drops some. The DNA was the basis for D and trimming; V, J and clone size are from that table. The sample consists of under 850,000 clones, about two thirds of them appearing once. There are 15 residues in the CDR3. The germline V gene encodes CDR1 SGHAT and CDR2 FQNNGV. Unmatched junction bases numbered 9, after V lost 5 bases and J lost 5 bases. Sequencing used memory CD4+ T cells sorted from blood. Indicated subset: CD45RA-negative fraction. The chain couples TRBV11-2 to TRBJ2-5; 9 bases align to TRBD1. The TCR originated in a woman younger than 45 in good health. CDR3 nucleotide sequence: TGTGCCAGCAGCCACCGGGACAGGGCAGGGGAGACCCAGTACTTC. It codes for CASSHRDRAGETQYF.